These 32 T cell receptor beta chains were all obtained from the same sample, sequenced in a study of blood T cell repertoires in COVID-19. TCRdb's table, derived via immunoSEQ multiplex PCR, lists solely in-frame clones and lacks some. Of some 140,000 clones in the sample, about 90% were seen once. The specimen sequenced was peripheral blood. These receptors were taken from a man in his forties or fifties with acute or convalescent COVID-19.

This clone was observed a single time. The genes are TRBV19 and TRBJ1-2; D uncertain. Germline CDR1 and CDR2: LNHDA and SQIVND (reference sequence). The CDR3 sequence is 13 residues long. The ends were cut back, 4 bases at V and 7 bases at J, with 13 bases in the middle. In DNA form, the CDR3 reads TGTGCCAGTAGTACCCTACCCCCCCGTGGCTACACCTTC. Amino acid sequence: CASSTLPPRGYTF.

Concerning this clone: One end of the junction fails to match germline, which may point to a read error. The DNA for the CDR3 is TGTGCCGGCAGCGAGATGAACACTGAAGCTTTCTTT. It translates to CAGSEMNTEAFF. V gene TRBV7-9 combines with J gene TRBJ1-1; no definite D call. Germline assignment: CDR1 SEHNR and CDR2 FQNEAQ (reference sequence). The CDR3 consists of 12 residues.

This clone was seen just once. This rearrangement joins TRBV6-5 to TRBJ2-1; 7 bases are a match to TRBD1. The V gene's germline CDR1 is MNHEY and CDR2 SVGAGI. The CDR3 is 15 residues long. Germline trimming cut 8 bases from V and 4 bases from J; bases unmatched to any gene: 11. The CDR3 bases are TGTGCCAGCTCTTTCCGAGACAGGGCTTACAATGAGCAGTTCTTC. Encoded protein: CASSFRDRAYNEQFF.

The rearrangement uses TRBV7-8 and TRBJ2-7; TRBD2 might be the D (6 bases). V shed 5 bases and J shed 4 bases, with 21 bases lying between them. The CDR3 runs to 16 residues. Germline lookup yields CDR1 SGHVS and CDR2 FQNEAQ. The CDR3 here is CASSRGRLVPNYEQYF. As DNA, the CDR3 is TGTGCCAGCAGCCGGGGGAGGCTGGTTCCTAATTACGAGCAGTACTTC.

This chain links TRBV2 with TRBJ1-1; D not resolved. The V end lost 4 bases, the J end lost 3 bases, and 12 bases lay between the germline ends. CDR1 is SNHLY, CDR2 FYNNEI, per germline. The CDR3 has 14 amino acids. The CDR3 spells CASSVRSGDTEAFF. CDR3 nucleotide sequence: TGTGCCAGCAGTGTTAGGAGCGGGGACACTGAAGCTTTCTTT.

The J gene is TRBJ2-7, the V gene TRBV29-1; D remains unclear. Trimming left V 5 bases short and J 0 bases short, with 8 bases between. The CDR3 loop spans 12 amino acids. Germline V gives CDR1 SQVTM, CDR2 ANQGSEA. The CDR3 DNA reads TGCAGCGTTCAGGCGAGCTCCTACGAGCAGTACTTC. Its protein product is CSVQASSYEQYF.

The chain uses TRBV27 and TRBJ2-2; a possible D gene is TRBD2 (5 bases). The CDR3 runs to 16 residues. The V and J ends lost 6 bases and 6 bases respectively, with 20 bases between them. The germline gives CDR1 MNHEY, CDR2 SMNVEV (reference sequence). The CDR3 protein is CASRSLGAEPPGELFF. The CDR3 DNA is TGTGCCAGCAGATCTCTGGGAGCAGAGCCCCCCGGGGAGCTGTTTTTT.

The chain links TRBV7-3 to TRBJ2-5, with D tentatively TRBD2 (6 bases). Deletions cut 1 base from V and 5 bases from J, with 11 bases between. Germline V CDR1 and CDR2: SGHTA, FQGTGA. This CDR3 has 14 amino acids. Written as DNA, the CDR3 is TGTGCCAGCAGCTTAAGTGGGGCGGGGGAGACCCAGTACTTC. The encoded protein is CASSLSGAGETQYF.

The chain carries TRBV19 and TRBJ1-1, with D possibly TRBD1 on 6 matching bases. V was cut by 3 bases and J by 9 bases, with 14 bases left in between. Germline V gives CDR1 LNHDA, CDR2 SQIVND (reference sequence). The CDR3 length is 13 residues. The CDR3 bases are TGTGCCAGTAGTATCTCGGGACAAAAAAAAGCTTTCTTT. Translating it yields CASSISGQKKAFF.

This chain uses TRBV19 with TRBJ2-1; weak D call: TRBD2 (7 bases). Germline V gene lookup returns CDR1 LNHDA and CDR2 SQIVND (reference sequence). The CDR3 is 16 amino acids. V was trimmed by 6 bases and J by 2 bases, leaving 17 bases between them. CDR3 DNA sequence: TGTGCCAGTAGCTCTGGGGGGGCCCCGCCCTACAATGAGCAGTTCTTC. Translating it yields CASSSGGAPPYNEQFF.

The chain links TRBV7-2 to TRBJ1-6, with D uncertain. The V and J ends lost 4 bases and 6 bases respectively, with 10 bases between them. This CDR3 has 14 amino acids. Germline assignment: CDR1 SGHTA and CDR2 FQGNSA. The CDR3, as DNA: TGTGCCAGCAGCTCTTGGAGTTCTAATTCACCCCTCCACTTT. It is translated as CASSSWSSNSPLHF.

This clone has just one count. The V and J genes are TRBV3-1 (or the pseudogene TRBV3-2) and TRBJ1-1; D uncertain. This CDR3 has 15 amino acids. The germline gives CDR1 LGHDT, CDR2 YNNKEL (reference sequence). Trimming took 1 base from V and 2 from J, leaving 11 bases between them. CDR3 protein: CASSQGPRANTEAFF. CDR3 nucleotide sequence: TGTGCCAGCAGCCAAGGGCCGAGGGCTAACACTGAAGCTTTCTTT.

This clone is a singleton in its sample. The chain employs TRBV6-1 and TRBJ2-7; D unresolved. Germline CDR1 reads MNHNS; CDR2 reads SASEGT. V lost 2 bases and J lost 2, with 13 bases in between. The CDR3 has 15 residues. As DNA, the CDR3 is TGTGCCAGCAGTGAATCACCTGGGCCCACCTACGAGCAGTACTTC. Its protein product is CASSESPGPTYEQYF.

This chain joins TRBV14 and TRBJ2-1; D possibly corresponds to TRBD1 (6 bases). The germline V and J ends were trimmed by 4 bases and 3 bases, with 13 bases remaining between them. CDR1 SGHDN and CDR2 FVKESK come from the germline V gene. The CDR3 spans 15 residues. The CDR3 spells CASSPQGLGYNEQFF. The CDR3 nucleotides are TGTGCCAGCAGCCCACAGGGTCTTGGCTACAATGAGCAGTTCTTC. Variable domain in full (rest from reference TRBV14 and TRBJ2-1): EAGVTQFPSHSVIEKGQTVTLRCDPISGHDNLYWYRRVMGKEIKFLLHFVKESKQDESGMPNNRFLAERTGGTYSTLKVQPAELEDSGVYFCASSPQGLGYNEQFFGPGTRLTVL.

The genes are TRBV7-2 and TRBJ1-3, with 10 bases identical to TRBD1. This CDR3 is 16 amino acids long. With V trimmed by 1 base and J by 4 bases, 4 bases remained unmatched. Per germline, CDR1 SGHTA and CDR2 FQGNSA. The CDR3 loop is CASSLVGQGRGNTIYF. DNA of the CDR3: TGTGCCAGCAGCTTAGTGGGACAGGGGCGGGGAAACACCATATATTTT.

The V and J genes are TRBV6-6 and TRBJ1-5; no definite D call. Trimming took off 6 bases at V and 6 bases at J, with 12 bases between the two ends. This CDR3 spans 13 amino acids. The germline V gene has CDR1 MNHNY and CDR2 SVGAGI (reference sequence). The CDR3: CASSSPGGQPQHF. The CDR3 bases are TGTGCCAGCAGCTCGCCGGGAGGTCAGCCCCAGCATTTT.

The J gene is TRBJ2-3, the V gene TRBV3-1 (or the pseudogene TRBV3-2); 8 positions match TRBD1. Germline CDR1 is LGHDT and CDR2 is YNNKEL (reference sequence). This CDR3 region has 19 residues. The J segment lost 1 base and the V segment lost 3 bases, leaving 15 bases of the junction unmatched. CDR3: CASSHLQGAVYKGTDTQYF. The CDR3 DNA reads as TGTGCCAGCAGCCACTTGCAGGGGGCGGTATATAAGGGCACAGATACGCAGTATTTT.

This clone was seen only once. The rearrangement joins TRBV5-4 to TRBJ1-1; tentatively, D is TRBD1 (6 bases). The germline V and J ends were trimmed by 3 bases and 0 bases, with 12 bases remaining between them. Germline-derived CDR1 and CDR2 are SGHNT and YYREEE (reference sequence). This CDR3 spans 15 amino acids. In nucleotides, the CDR3 is TGTGCCAGCAGCTCGGGGGGGACATTGAACACTGAAGCTTTCTTT. Translation: CASSSGGTLNTEAFF. The whole variable domain, remainder taken from reference TRBV5-4 and TRBJ1-1, is ETGVTQSPTHLIKTRGQQVTLRCSSQSGHNTVSWYQQALGQGPQFIFQYYREEENGRGNFPPRFSGLQFPNYSSELNVNALELDDSALYLCASSSGGTLNTEAFFGQGTRLTVV.

The V and J genes are TRBV19 and TRBJ2-2, with D perhaps matching TRBD1 (6 bases). This CDR3 spans 13 amino acids. V was shortened by 6 bases and J by 6 bases, with 11 bases between the two germline ends. The germline V gene has CDR1 LNHDA and CDR2 SQIVND (reference sequence). DNA of the CDR3: TGTGCCAGTAGCACTTCAGGGGCCGGGGAGCTGTTTTTT. Its protein product is CASSTSGAGELFF. Full variable domain (missing parts from reference TRBV19 and TRBJ2-2): DGGITQSPKYLFRKEGQNVTLSCEQNLNHDAMYWYRQDPGQGLRLIYYSQIVNDFQKGDIAEGYSVSREKKESFPLTVTSAQKNPTAFYLCASSTSGAGELFFGEGSRLTVL.

The chain recombines TRBV9 with TRBJ2-2, with D perhaps TRBD2 (6 bases). Germline V lookup: CDR1 SGDLS, CDR2 YYNGEE. The CDR3 loop spans 15 amino acids. Trimming shortened V by 4 bases and J by 8 bases, and 18 bases separated the two germline ends. The CDR3 reads CASSPRLDLTGELFF. The CDR3 DNA reads as TGTGCCAGCAGCCCCAGACTAGATCTTACTGGGGAGCTGTTTTTT.

The gene calls are TRBV28 and TRBJ2-7; no clear D. The V and J ends lost 1 base and 3 bases respectively, with 10 bases between them. Per the germline V gene, CDR1 is MDHEN and CDR2 is SYDVKM. The CDR3 runs 14 residues. CDR3 loop: CASSLSYSSYEQYF. CDR3 in DNA: TGTGCCAGCAGTTTATCGTACAGCAGCTACGAGCAGTACTTC.

The chain carries TRBV6-2 or TRBV6-3 and TRBJ1-1, with D tentatively TRBD1 (5 bases). Deletions cut 5 bases from V and 7 bases from J, with 20 bases between. CDR3 size: 15 residues. CDR1 and CDR2 (germline): MNHEY, SVGEGT. CDR3 region: CASSPAGGKRYEAFF. CDR3 sequence (DNA): TGTGCCAGCAGTCCGGCTGGGGGGAAACGGTATGAAGCTTTCTTT.

The V call is TRBV6-1, the J call TRBJ2-2; 14 bases map to TRBD2. This CDR3 contains 16 residues. V lost 3 bases to trimming and J lost 6 bases; unmatched junction nucleotides: 3. Germline loops: CDR1 MNHNS, CDR2 SASEGT. The CDR3 DNA sequence: TGTGCCAGCAGTGAGCGACTAGCGGGAGGGGCCGGGGAGCTGTTTTTT. Its protein product is CASSERLAGGAGELFF.

This chain uses TRBV10-3 with TRBJ1-6; D is perhaps TRBD1 (6 bases). The CDR3 has 17 residues. Germline CDR1 is ENHRY and CDR2 is SYGVKD. V shed 0 bases and J shed 6 bases, with 15 bases lying between them. The CDR3 nucleotides read TGTGCCATCAGTGAGTCGAGCTCCGGGACATCTAATTCACCCCTCCACTTT. Protein: CAISESSSGTSNSPLHF.

The chain is built from TRBV2 and TRBJ1-6; the D gene is possibly TRBD1 (5 bases). CDR1 and CDR2 from the germline V gene are SNHLY and FYNNEI. This CDR3 comprises 13 residues. Trimming removed 6 bases from V and 10 bases from J, with 13 bases in between. The CDR3 protein is CASRPGKGSPLHF. The CDR3 DNA is TGTGCCAGCAGGCCAGGGAAGGGGTCACCCCTCCACTTT.

This clone is a singleton in its sample. The rearrangement joins TRBV9 to TRBJ2-3; 11 bases align to TRBD2. The CDR3 consists of 15 residues. CDR1 SGDLS and CDR2 YYNGEE come from the germline V gene. The V segment lost 4 bases and the J segment 1 base; nucleotides outside the gene matches: 2. CDR3 sequence: CASSPGLAGTDTQYF. In nucleotides, the CDR3 is TGTGCCAGCAGCCCGGGACTAGCGGGCACAGATACGCAGTATTTT.

The CDR3 spells CASRQSTGITYGYTF. The CDR3 nucleotides read TGTGCCAGCAGGCAATCTACAGGGATAACCTATGGCTACACCTTC. V gene TRBV6-1 combines with J gene TRBJ1-2; a weak D match, TRBD1 (6 bases). V was clipped by 6 bases and J by 4 bases, with 18 bases between them. Germline CDR1 and CDR2: MNHNS and SASEGT. The CDR3 contains 15 residues.

V is TRBV30 and J is TRBJ1-5; D remains ambiguous. This CDR3 has 13 amino acids. Trimming stripped 3 bases from V and 5 bases from J, with 11 bases between. CDR1 and CDR2 from the germline V gene are GTSNPN and SVGIG (reference sequence). The CDR3 DNA sequence: TGTGCCTGGAGCCCCGATACTCATCAGCCCCAGCATTTT. Translated: CAWSPDTHQPQHF. The full variable domain, with the rest looked up from reference TRBV30 and TRBJ1-5, is SQTIHQWPATLVQPVGSPLSLECTVEGTSNPNLYWYRQAAGRGLQLLFYSVGIGQISSEVPQNLSASRPQDRQFILSSKKLLLSDSGFYLCAWSPDTHQPQHFGDGTRLSIL.

This clone was recorded only once. The gene calls are TRBV19 and TRBJ1-5; no clear D gene. This CDR3 has 16 amino acids. Trimming removed 1 base from V and 5 bases from J, with 15 bases in between. In germline, CDR1 is LNHDA, CDR2 SQIVND (reference sequence). Written as DNA, the CDR3 is TGTGCCAGTAGTATAGCGAGTTTGAGGTTGGATCAGCCCCAGCATTTT. It translates to CASSIASLRLDQPQHF.

The chain combines TRBV5-1 with TRBJ2-2; unclear D gene. Trimming left V 2 bases short and J 4 bases short, with 6 bases between. Per germline, CDR1 SGHRS and CDR2 YFSETQ. The CDR3 contains 13 residues. CDR3 sequence: CASSFDFTGELFF. CDR3 nucleotides: TGCGCCAGCAGCTTTGACTTCACCGGGGAGCTGTTTTTT.

The chain employs TRBV28 and TRBJ2-7; 8 nucleotides align to TRBD1. CDR1 is MDHEN and CDR2 is SYDVKM in the germline V gene. Germline trimming cut 6 bases from V and 5 bases from J; bases unmatched to any gene: 9. The CDR3 is made up of 14 amino acids. The CDR3 protein is CASSHRTGINEQYF. DNA for the CDR3: TGTGCCAGCAGCCACCGGACAGGGATTAACGAGCAGTACTTC.

The chain has TRBV5-8 and TRBJ1-2; no firm D call. This CDR3 spans 13 amino acids. Per the germline V gene, CDR1 is SGHTS and CDR2 is YDEGEE. With 4 bases removed from V and 8 bases from J, the gap between germline ends came to 15 bases. CDR3 bases: TGTGCCAGCAGCCCAATTAGCAGGAGGGGCTACACCTTC. Encoded protein: CASSPISRRGYTF.